The 10 T cell receptor beta chains given below trace back to one sample, sequenced in a study of T cell responses to AZD1222 COVID-19 vaccine. TCRdb keeps only in-frame clones here, not all; method: immunoSEQ multiplex PCR. Seen here are about 120,000 clones, around 83% observed once, and the top ten hold 27%. Source: peripheral blood, taken 28 days after the second AZD1222 dose. Receptor source: an adult who received the AZD1222 COVID-19 vaccine.

This chain joins TRBV2 and TRBJ2-1; TRBD2 is a possible D gene (7 bases). V shed 4 bases and J shed 3 bases, with 13 bases lying between them. The CDR3 totals 15 residues. Germline CDR1 SNHLY, CDR2 FYNNEI. The CDR3 here is CASSVSGGRYNEQFF. In DNA, the CDR3 is TGTGCCAGCAGTGTCTCGGGGGGCCGCTACAATGAGCAGTTCTTC. The whole variable domain, remainder taken from reference TRBV2 and TRBJ2-1, is EPEVTQTPSHQVTQMGQEVILRCVPISNHLYFYWYRQILGQKVEFLVSFYNNEISEKSEIFDDQFSVERPDGSNFTLKIRSTKLEDSAMYFCASSVSGGRYNEQFFGPGTRLTVL.

The rearrangement uses TRBV7-2 and TRBJ1-4; D might be TRBD1 (5 bases). CDR3 length: 14 amino acids. The V and J ends lost 5 bases and 8 bases respectively, with 15 bases between them. The germline V gene has CDR1 SGHTA and CDR2 FQGNSA. The CDR3 bases are TGTGCCAGCAGCCCGTACTTGGGGGGGGAAAAACTGTTTTTT. Translated, it gives CASSPYLGGEKLFF.

The gene calls are TRBV10-3 and TRBJ1-1; 7 nucleotides agree with TRBD1. The CDR3 is made up of 12 amino acids. Per germline, CDR1 ENHRY and CDR2 SYGVKD. Losses at the gene ends were 10 bases for V and 11 bases for J; bases not matched to a gene: 13. The CDR3 bases are TGTGCCACTGCGGGACAGTTGCTTGAGGCTTTCTTT. This sequence encodes CATAGQLLEAFF.

This clone was seen once. The chain combines TRBV7-2 with TRBJ1-5, with a possible D match to TRBD1 (5 bases). CDR3 length equals 17 residues. Germline V gene data show CDR1 as SGHTA and CDR2 as FQGNSA. V was trimmed by 2 bases and J by 9 bases, leaving 23 bases between them. The CDR3 loop is CASSLWGGGKMGGPQHF. CDR3 bases: TGTGCCAGCAGCTTATGGGGTGGTGGGAAGATGGGGGGGCCCCAGCATTTT.

The chain is built from TRBV7-2 and TRBJ2-5; 9 nucleotides match TRBD2. Germline trimming cut 1 base from V and 5 bases from J; bases unmatched to any gene: 14. The CDR3 totals 18 residues. The germline gives CDR1 SGHTA, CDR2 FQGNSA. The CDR3 DNA reads as TGTGCCAGCAGCTTAGAGCCGCTGCGGGGGGGCGGCTCCGAGACCCAGTACTTC. Translation gives CASSLEPLRGGGSETQYF.

This chain joins TRBV2 and TRBJ1-5; tentatively, D is TRBD1 (5 bases). The CDR3 contains 14 residues. Germline CDR1 SNHLY, CDR2 FYNNEI. V lost 8 bases and J lost 0, with 11 bases in between. The CDR3 reads CASRKGTSNQPQHF. The CDR3 nucleotides read TGTGCCAGCCGTAAAGGGACTAGCAATCAGCCCCAGCATTTT.

This clone was counted a single time. The chain carries TRBV7-6 and TRBJ1-5, with a tentative D call TRBD1 (5 bases). CDR3 length: 17 residues. Germline values: CDR1 SGHVS, CDR2 FNYEAQ. The ends were cut back, 5 bases at V and 7 bases at J, with 24 bases in the middle. CDR3 in DNA: TGTGCCAGCAGCCAATACAGCGGAGAAGGGACGACGCAGCCCCAGCATTTT. It encodes CASSQYSGEGTTQPQHF. Complete variable domain (other parts from reference TRBV7-6 and TRBJ1-5): GAGVSQSPRYKVTKRGQDVALRCDPISGHVSLYWYRQALGQGPEFLTYFNYEAQQDKSGLPNDRFSAERPEGSISTLTIQRTEQRDSAMYRCASSQYSGEGTTQPQHFGDGTRLSIL.

V usage is TRBV18 and J usage is TRBJ1-4, with 11 bases identical to TRBD1. The CDR3 contains 14 residues. Germline loops: CDR1 KGHSH, CDR2 LQKENI. Losses at the gene ends were 6 bases for V and 6 bases for J; bases not matched to a gene: 3. The CDR3 here is CASSSDRGHEKLFF. In DNA form, the CDR3 reads TGTGCCAGCTCCTCGGACAGGGGGCATGAAAAACTGTTTTTT. Looking up the rest from reference TRBV18 and TRBJ1-4 gives the full variable domain: NAGVMQNPRHLVRRRGQEARLRCSPMKGHSHVYWYRQLPEEGLKFMVYLQKENIIDESGMPKERFSAEFPKEGPSILRIQQVVRGDSAAYFCASSSDRGHEKLFFGSGTQLSVL.

The chain joins TRBV14 to TRBJ2-3; D tentatively fits TRBD1 or TRBD2 (5 bases each). Germline-derived CDR1 and CDR2 are SGHDN and FVKESK. The length of the CDR3 is 17 residues. The V gene lost 0 bases and the J gene lost 2 bases, with 15 bases spanning the gap. This CDR3 reads CASSQDDRGDPTDTQYF. In DNA form, the CDR3 reads TGTGCCAGCAGCCAAGATGATCGGGGCGACCCCACAGATACGCAGTATTTT.

This clone has more than one count but fewer than ten. V gene TRBV7-9 combines with J gene TRBJ2-3, with D uncertain. V was pared by 1 base and J by 7 bases, with 12 bases between. Germline loops: CDR1 SEHNR, CDR2 FQNEAQ (reference sequence). CDR3 length equals 14 residues. The CDR3 reads CASSLGSSTYTQYF. CDR3 sequence (DNA): TGTGCCAGCAGCTTAGGAAGTTCCACTTATACGCAGTATTTT.